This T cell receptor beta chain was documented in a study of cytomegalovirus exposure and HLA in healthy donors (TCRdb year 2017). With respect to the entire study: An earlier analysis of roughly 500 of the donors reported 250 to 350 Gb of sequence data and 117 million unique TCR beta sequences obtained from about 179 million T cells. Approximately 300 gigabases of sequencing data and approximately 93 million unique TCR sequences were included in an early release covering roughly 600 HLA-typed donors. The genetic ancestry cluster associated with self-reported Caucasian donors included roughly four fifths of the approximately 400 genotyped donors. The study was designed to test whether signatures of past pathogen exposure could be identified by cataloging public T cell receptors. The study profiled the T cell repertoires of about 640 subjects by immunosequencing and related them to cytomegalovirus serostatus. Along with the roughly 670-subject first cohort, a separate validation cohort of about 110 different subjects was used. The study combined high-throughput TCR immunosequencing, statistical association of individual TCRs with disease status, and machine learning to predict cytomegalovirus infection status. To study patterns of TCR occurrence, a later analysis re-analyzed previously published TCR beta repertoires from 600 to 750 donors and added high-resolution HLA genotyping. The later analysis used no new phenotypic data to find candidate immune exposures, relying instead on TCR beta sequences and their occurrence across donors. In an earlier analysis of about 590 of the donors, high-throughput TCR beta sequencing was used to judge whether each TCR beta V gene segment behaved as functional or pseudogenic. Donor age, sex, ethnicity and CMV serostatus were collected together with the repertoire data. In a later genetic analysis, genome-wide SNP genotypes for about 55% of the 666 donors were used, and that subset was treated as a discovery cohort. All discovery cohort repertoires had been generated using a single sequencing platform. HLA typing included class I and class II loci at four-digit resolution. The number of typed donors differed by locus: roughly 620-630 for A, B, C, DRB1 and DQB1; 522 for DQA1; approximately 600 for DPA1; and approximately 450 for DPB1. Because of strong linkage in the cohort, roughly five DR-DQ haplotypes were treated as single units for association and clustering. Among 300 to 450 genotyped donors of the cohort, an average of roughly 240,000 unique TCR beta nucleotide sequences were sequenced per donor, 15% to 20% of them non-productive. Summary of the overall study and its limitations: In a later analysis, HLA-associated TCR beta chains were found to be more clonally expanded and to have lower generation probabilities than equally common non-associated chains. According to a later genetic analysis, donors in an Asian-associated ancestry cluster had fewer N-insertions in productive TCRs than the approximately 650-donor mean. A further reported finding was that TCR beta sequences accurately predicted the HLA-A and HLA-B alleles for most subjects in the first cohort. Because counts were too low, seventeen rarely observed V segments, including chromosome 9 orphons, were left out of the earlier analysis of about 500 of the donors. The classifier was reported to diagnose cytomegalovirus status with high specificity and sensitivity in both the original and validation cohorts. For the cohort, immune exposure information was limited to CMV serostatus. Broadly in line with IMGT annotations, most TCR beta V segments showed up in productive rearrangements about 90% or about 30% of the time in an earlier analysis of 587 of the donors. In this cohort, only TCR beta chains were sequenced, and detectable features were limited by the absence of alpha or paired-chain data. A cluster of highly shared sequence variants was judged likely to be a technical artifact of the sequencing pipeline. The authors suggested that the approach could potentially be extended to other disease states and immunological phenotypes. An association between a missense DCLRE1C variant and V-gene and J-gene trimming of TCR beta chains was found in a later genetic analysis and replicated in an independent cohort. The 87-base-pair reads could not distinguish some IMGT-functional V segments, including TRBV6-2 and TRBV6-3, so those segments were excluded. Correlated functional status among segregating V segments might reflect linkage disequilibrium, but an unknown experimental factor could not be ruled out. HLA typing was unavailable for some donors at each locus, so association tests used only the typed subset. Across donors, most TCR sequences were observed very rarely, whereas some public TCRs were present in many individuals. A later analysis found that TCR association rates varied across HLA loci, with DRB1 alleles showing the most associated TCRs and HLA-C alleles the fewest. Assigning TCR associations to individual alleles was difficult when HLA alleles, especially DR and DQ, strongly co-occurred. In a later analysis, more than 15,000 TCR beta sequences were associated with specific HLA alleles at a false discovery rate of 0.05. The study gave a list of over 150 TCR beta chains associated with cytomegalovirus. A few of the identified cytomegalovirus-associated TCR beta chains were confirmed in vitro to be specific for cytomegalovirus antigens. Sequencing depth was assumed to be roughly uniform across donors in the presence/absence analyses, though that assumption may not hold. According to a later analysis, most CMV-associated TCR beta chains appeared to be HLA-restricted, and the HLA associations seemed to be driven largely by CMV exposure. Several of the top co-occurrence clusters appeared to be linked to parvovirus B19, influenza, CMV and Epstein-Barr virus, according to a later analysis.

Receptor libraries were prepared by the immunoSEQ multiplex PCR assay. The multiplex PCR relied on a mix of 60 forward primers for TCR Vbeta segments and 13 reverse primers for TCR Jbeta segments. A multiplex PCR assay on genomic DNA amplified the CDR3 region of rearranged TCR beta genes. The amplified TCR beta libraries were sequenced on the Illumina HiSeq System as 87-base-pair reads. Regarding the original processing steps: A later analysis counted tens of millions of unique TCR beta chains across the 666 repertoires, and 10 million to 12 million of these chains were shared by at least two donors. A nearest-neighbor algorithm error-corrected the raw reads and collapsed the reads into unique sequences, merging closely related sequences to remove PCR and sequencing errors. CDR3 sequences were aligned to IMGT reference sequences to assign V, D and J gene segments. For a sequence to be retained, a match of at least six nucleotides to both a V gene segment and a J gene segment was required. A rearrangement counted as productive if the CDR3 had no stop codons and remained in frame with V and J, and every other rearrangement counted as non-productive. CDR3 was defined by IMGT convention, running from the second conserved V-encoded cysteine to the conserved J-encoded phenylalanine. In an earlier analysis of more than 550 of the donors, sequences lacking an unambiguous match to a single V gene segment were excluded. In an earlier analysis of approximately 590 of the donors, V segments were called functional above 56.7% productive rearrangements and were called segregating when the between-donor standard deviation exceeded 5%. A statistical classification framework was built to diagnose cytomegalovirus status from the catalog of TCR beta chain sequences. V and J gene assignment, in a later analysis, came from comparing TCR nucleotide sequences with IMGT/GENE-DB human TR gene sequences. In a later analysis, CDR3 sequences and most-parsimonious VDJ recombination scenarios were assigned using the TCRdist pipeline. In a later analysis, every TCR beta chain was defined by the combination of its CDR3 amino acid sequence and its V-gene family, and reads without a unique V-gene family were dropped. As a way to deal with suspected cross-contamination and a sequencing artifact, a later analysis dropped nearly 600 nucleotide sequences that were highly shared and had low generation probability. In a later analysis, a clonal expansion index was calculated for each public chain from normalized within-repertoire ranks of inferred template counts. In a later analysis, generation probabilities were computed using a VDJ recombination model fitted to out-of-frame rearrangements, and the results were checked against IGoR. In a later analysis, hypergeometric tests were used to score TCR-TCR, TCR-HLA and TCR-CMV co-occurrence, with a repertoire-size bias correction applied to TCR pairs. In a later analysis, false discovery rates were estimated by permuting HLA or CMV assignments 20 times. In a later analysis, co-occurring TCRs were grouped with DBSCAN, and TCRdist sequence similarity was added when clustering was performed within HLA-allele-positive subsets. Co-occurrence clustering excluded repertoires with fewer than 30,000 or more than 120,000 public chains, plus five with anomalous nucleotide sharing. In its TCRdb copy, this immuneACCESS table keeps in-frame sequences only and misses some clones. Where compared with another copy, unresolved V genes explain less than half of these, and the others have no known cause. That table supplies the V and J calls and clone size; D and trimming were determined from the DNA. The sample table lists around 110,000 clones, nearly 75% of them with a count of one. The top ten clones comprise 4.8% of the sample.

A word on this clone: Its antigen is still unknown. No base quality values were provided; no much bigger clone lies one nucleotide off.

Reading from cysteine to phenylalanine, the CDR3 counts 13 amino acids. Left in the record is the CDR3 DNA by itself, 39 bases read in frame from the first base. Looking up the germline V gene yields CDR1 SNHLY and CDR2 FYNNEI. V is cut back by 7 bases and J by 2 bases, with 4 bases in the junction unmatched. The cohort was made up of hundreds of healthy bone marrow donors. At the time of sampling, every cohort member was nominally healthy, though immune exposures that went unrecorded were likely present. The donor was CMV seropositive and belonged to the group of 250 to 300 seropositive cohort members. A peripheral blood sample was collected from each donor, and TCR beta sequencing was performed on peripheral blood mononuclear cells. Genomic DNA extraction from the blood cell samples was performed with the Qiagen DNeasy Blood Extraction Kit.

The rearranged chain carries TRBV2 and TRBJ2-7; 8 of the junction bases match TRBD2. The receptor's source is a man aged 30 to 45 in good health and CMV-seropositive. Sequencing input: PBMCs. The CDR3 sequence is CASKAGGTYEQYF. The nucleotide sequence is TGTGCCAGCAAGGCGGGGGGAACCTACGAGCAGTACTTC.